One sample yielded the 16 T cell receptor beta chains listed below, sequenced in a study of beta chain features in type 1 diabetes. Study-wide points: Moderately but significantly shorter TCRB CDR3s were found in Type 1 diabetes patients in all four CD4+ subsets.

The whole isolated RNA underwent reverse transcription, so sequencing captured expressed TCRB transcripts. Data came from immunoSEQ multiplex PCR; TCRdb stores just in-frame clones and leaves some out. The sample includes about 130,000 clones, 9% of them seen just once. Their antigens are not known. Sequenced material: central memory CD4+ T cells from blood. The receptors come from a man aged 30 to 39 with type 1 diabetes.

This clone appeared a few times. Here the CDR3 DNA reads TGTGCCAGCAACACACCCGGGACAGGAGCCTACGAGCAGTACTTC. The encoded protein is CASNTPGTGAYEQYF. J is TRBJ2-7 and V is TRBV2, with TRBD1 identical over 8 bases. V shed 7 bases and J 2 bases; nucleotides not matched to a gene: 10. The CDR3 sequence is 15 residues long. From germline, CDR1 is SNHLY and CDR2 FYNNEI.

A few counts support this clone. The chain couples TRBV5-4 to TRBJ1-1; TRBD1 matches 7 bases. The trim removed 4 bases at V and 0 bases at J, leaving 6 bases unmatched. The CDR3 totals 15 residues. The V gene's germline CDR1 is SGHNT and CDR2 YYREEE (reference sequence). The CDR3 spells CASSPSTGLNTEAFF. In nucleotides, the CDR3 is TGTGCCAGCAGCCCGTCGACAGGGTTGAACACTGAAGCTTTCTTT.

The chain is built from TRBV10-2 and TRBJ2-1; TRBD1 might be the D (6 bases). CDR3 length: 14 amino acids. The germline V gene encodes CDR1 WSHSY and CDR2 SAAADI. V lost 6 bases to trimming and J lost 4 bases, with 13 bases between them. CDR3 in DNA: TGCGCCAGCAGCGGACAGATGGGGTACAATGAGCAGTTCTTC. It yields the protein CASSGQMGYNEQFF.

The chain combines TRBV6-5 with TRBJ2-5; 11 bases map to TRBD1. The V and J ends lost 5 bases and 5 bases, in that order; junction bases with no gene match: 4. CDR1 MNHEY and CDR2 SVGAGI come from the germline V gene. This CDR3 spans 14 amino acids. CDR3 sequence reads: CASSRTGGRETQYF. CDR3 sequence (DNA): TGTGCCAGCAGTCGGACAGGGGGCCGGGAGACCCAGTACTTC.

Details on this clone: This sample includes further DNA sequences coding for the same CDR3. This chain joins TRBV7-2 and TRBJ2-2; the D is unclear. Germline V gene lookup returns CDR1 SGHTA and CDR2 FQGNSA. CDR3 length: 12 residues. V was trimmed by 5 bases and J by 5 bases, leaving 6 bases between them. The CDR3 is CASSPYTGELFF. CDR3 nucleotide sequence: TGTGCCAGCAGCCCTTATACCGGGGAGCTGTTTTTT.

This clone occurred a few times. Additional DNA sequences in this sample encode the identical CDR3. The gene calls are TRBV5-1 and TRBJ2-1; 8 positions agree with TRBD1. Per germline, CDR1 SGHRS and CDR2 YFSETQ. The CDR3 loop spans 16 amino acids. The V and J ends lost 0 bases and 0 bases, in that order; junction bases with no gene match: 2. The CDR3 protein is CASSLAGTGSYNEQFF. The CDR3 coding sequence is TGCGCCAGCAGCTTGGCCGGGACAGGCTCCTACAATGAGCAGTTCTTC.

This chain connects TRBV2 to TRBJ1-5; D not resolved. With 3 bases removed from V and 5 bases from J, the gap between germline ends came to 11 bases. The CDR3 loop spans 14 amino acids. Looked up from germline, CDR1 is SNHLY and CDR2 is FYNNEI. In DNA, the CDR3 is TGTGCCAGCAGTGACGACATACAGTATCAGCCCCAGCATTTT. This sequence encodes CASSDDIQYQPQHF.

The genes are TRBV18 and TRBJ1-4; no clear D. The V gene lost 0 bases and the J gene lost 3 bases, with 5 bases spanning the gap. Germline-derived CDR1 and CDR2 are KGHSH and LQKENI. CDR3 length equals 14 residues. CDR3 in DNA: TGTGCCAGCTCACCACCGGGAGCTAATGAAAAACTGTTTTTT. Its translation is CASSPPGANEKLFF.

V and J are TRBV21-1 and TRBJ1-5; TRBD1 is the table's D call, not checked against the DNA. TRBV21-1 is noted as a pseudogene. The CDR3 is made up of 17 amino acids. CDR3 loop: CASSTGQGKKRNQPQHF. CDR3 in DNA: TGTGCCAGCAGCACGGGACAGGGGAAGAAACGTAATCAGCCCCAGCATTTT.

This clone occurred a few times. This chain links TRBV4-1 with TRBJ1-2; D is ambiguous. The CDR3 sequence is 19 residues long. The germline V and J ends were trimmed by 0 bases and 0 bases, with 20 bases remaining between them. Germline V lookup: CDR1 MGHRA, CDR2 YSYEKL. Here the CDR3 DNA reads TGCGCCAGCAGCCAAGATCCTTACACTCCAACTAGAGCTAACTATGGCTACACCTTC. It yields the protein CASSQDPYTPTRANYGYTF.

This clone was seen a handful of times. The gene calls are TRBV28 and TRBJ2-7, with 7 bases lining up with TRBD1. The V segment lost 5 bases and the J segment 2 bases; nucleotides outside the gene matches: 6. Germline V gene lookup returns CDR1 MDHEN and CDR2 SYDVKM. The CDR3 is made up of 14 amino acids. The CDR3 DNA is TGTGCCAGCAGTCACCCTGACAGGGCCTACGAGCAGTACTTC. It encodes CASSHPDRAYEQYF.

The rearrangement links TRBV5-4 to TRBJ2-3, with 8 bases identical to TRBD2. Looked up from germline, CDR1 is SGHNT and CDR2 is YYREEE (reference sequence). The CDR3 is 14 amino acids. Germline trimming cut 4 bases from V and 1 base from J; bases unmatched to any gene: 2. The CDR3 reads CASSALAGTDTQYF. The CDR3 bases are TGTGCCAGCAGCGCACTAGCGGGCACAGATACGCAGTATTTT. Combining the CDR3 with reference TRBV5-4 and TRBJ2-3 gives the whole variable domain ETGVTQSPTHLIKTRGQQVTLRCSSQSGHNTVSWYQQALGQGPQFIFQYYREEENGRGNFPPRFSGLQFPNYSSELNVNALELDDSALYLCASSALAGTDTQYFGPGTRLTVL.

The chain has TRBV11-2 and TRBJ1-2, with D tentatively TRBD1 (5 bases). Germline CDR1 reads SGHAT; CDR2 reads FQNNGV. Trimming removed 5 bases at V and 6 bases at J, with 16 bases between. The CDR3 is 14 amino acids. CDR3 nucleotides: TGTGCCAGCAGCCAAGAAGAGACAGCCGATGGCTACACCTTC. Its protein product is CASSQEETADGYTF.

Only a few counts were recorded for this clone. The gene calls are TRBV15 and TRBJ1-2, with 11 bases lining up with TRBD1. The CDR3 length is 15 residues. Germline V gives CDR1 LNHNV, CDR2 YYDKDF (reference sequence). Germline trimming cut 0 bases from V and 7 bases from J; bases unmatched to any gene: 4. CDR3 coding DNA: TGTGCCACCAGCAGAGAAGGACAGGGGGCGGGTGGCTACACCTTC. Its translation is CATSREGQGAGGYTF.

This clone was seen only a few times. The rearrangement links TRBV5-8 to TRBJ1-2, with 10 bases aligning to TRBD1. The CDR3 runs to 15 residues. In germline, CDR1 is SGHTS, CDR2 YDEGEE. V shed 7 bases, J shed 2 bases, and the junction held 8 bases outside the gene matches. CDR3 sequence reads: CASFDRGRGNYGYTF. The DNA of the CDR3 is TGTGCCAGCTTCGACAGGGGGCGCGGAAACTATGGCTACACCTTC.

The rearrangement uses TRBV29-1 and TRBJ2-3; the D is unclear. The CDR3 covers 11 residues. CDR1 is SQVTM and CDR2 is ANQGSEA in the germline V gene. V was pared by 5 bases and J by 2 bases, with 5 bases between. The CDR3 here is CSVSYTDTQYF. The CDR3 DNA reads TGCAGCGTTTCCTACACAGATACGCAGTATTTT.